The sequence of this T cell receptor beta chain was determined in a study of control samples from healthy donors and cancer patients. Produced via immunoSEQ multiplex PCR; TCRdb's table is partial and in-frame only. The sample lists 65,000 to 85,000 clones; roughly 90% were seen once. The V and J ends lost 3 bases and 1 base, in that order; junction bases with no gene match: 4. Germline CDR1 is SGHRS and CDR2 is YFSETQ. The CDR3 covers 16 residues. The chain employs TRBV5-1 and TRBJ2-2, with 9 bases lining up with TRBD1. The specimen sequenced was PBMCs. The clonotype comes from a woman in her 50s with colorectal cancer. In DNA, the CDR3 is TGCGCCAGCAGCTCTTTGACAGGGGGGAACACCGGGGAGCTGTTTTTT. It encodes CASSSLTGGNTGELFF.